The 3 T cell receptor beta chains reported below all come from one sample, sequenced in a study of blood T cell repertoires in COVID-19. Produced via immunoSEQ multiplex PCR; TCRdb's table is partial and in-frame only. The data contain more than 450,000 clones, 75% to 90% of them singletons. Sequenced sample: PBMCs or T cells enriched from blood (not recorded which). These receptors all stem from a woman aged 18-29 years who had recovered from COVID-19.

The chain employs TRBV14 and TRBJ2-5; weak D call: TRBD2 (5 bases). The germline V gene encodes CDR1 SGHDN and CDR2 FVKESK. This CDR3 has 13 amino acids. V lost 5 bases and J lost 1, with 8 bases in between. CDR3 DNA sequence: TGTGCCAGCAGCTGGACTTCCCAAGAGACCCAGTACTTC. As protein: CASSWTSQETQYF.

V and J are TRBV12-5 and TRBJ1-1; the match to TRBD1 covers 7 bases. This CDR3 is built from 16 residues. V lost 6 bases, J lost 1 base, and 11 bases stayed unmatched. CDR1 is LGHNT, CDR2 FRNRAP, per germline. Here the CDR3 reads CASGSPPGTANTEAFF. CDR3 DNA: TGTGCTAGTGGCTCACCTCCCGGGACAGCGAACACTGAAGCTTTCTTT.

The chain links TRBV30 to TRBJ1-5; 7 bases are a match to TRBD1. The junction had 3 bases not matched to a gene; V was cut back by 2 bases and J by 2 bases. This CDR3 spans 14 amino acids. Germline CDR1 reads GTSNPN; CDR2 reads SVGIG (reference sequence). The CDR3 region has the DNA TGTGCCTGGAGTCTAACAGGGGGCAATCAGCCCCAGCATTTT. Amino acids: CAWSLTGGNQPQHF.